In this sample, the clone carrying this TCR beta chain turned up a few times. Its antigen is still unknown. Germline V gene sequence: CDR1 KGHSH, CDR2 LQKENI. The V and J ends lost 1 base and 10 bases respectively, with 13 bases between them. The CDR3 runs to 13 residues. This specimen comes from a study of post-analysis software for immune sequencing data. Study-level background: Relapsing-remitting, secondary progressive and progressive-relapsing multiple sclerosis courses were included.

Included in the TCR beta cDNA libraries were unique molecular identifiers. TCRdb re-analysed the PCR reads in MiXCR, keeping a single row per CDR3 protein. The data contain 180,000 or so distinct CDR3 sequences, about 30% of them singletons. General observations from the study: Among five TRBV segments more frequent in patients than controls were TRBV5-6, TRBV5-1 and TRBV20-1.

The sample comprised blood. The receptor comes from a girl aged 2-17 years with multiple sclerosis. This sequence joins TRBV18 and TRBJ1-2; D not certain. The CDR3 protein is CASSPRGSEDYTF. The DNA of the CDR3 is TGTGCCAGCTCACCACGGGGTTCGGAAGACTACACCTTC.